The clone carrying this T cell receptor beta chain was detected once. Its matching antigen is unknown. Produced via immunoSEQ multiplex PCR; TCRdb's table is partial and in-frame only. The data contain just under 250,000 clones, around 89% of them singletons. The data derive from a study of Ad26.COV2.S vaccination and SARS-CoV-2 variants. For the study at large: The vaccine Ad26.COV2.S was put into the muscle once, or twice with 56 days between. General study results and limits: Higher spike-specific TCR breadth was found in vaccine recipients than in placebo recipients. Reportedly, spike-specific CD8+ and CD4+ T cell responses achieved substantial breadth once vaccination had taken place.

The treatment here: around 19 received Ad26.COV2.S at low or high dose, single or two shots; 5 received placebo; per-sample allocation not given. Following the first vaccine or placebo injection, samples were taken on day 63. This CDR3 comprises 11 residues. Trimming stripped 5 bases from V and 5 bases from J, with 6 bases between. Source: peripheral blood, taken in a trial of Ad26.COV2.S vaccine versus placebo. V gene TRBV12-3 or TRBV12-4 combines with J gene TRBJ2-5; D is uncertain. This sequence was found in a person between 18 and 65 years old who received the Ad26.COV2.S COVID-19 vaccine or a placebo. As DNA, the CDR3 is TGTGCCAGCAGTCTTCATGAGACCCAGTACTTC. It specifies CASSLHETQYF.